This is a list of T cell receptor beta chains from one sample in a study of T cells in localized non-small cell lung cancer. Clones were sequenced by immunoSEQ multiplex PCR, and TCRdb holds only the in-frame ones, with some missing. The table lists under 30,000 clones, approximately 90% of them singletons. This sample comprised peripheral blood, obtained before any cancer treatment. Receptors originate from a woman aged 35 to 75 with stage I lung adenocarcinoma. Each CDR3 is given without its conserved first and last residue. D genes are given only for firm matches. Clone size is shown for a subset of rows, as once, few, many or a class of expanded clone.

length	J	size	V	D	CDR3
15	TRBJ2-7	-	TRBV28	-	ASSSLLQGLTSYEQY
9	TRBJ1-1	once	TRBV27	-	AIFKGTEAF
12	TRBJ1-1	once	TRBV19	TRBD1	ASSNRGRNTEAF
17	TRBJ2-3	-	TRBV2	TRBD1	ASSLYTRTGVSSTDTQY
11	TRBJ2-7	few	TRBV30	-	AWSGQGGLEQY
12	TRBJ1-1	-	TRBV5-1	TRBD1	ASSWDRGDTEAF
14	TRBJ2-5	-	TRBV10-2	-	ASSDSPGARRETQY
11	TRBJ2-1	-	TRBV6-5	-	ASRKPGQDEQF
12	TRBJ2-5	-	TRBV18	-	ASSPSVGGETQY
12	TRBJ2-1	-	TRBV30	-	AWDTSSSYNEQF
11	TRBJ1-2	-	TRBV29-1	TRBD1	SVEAGQKYGYT
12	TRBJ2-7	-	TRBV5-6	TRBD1	ASSFNRGLGEQY
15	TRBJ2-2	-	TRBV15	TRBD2	ATSRDLGGRARGELF
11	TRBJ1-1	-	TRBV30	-	AWTFFPGTEAF
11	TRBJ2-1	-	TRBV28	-	ASSPANRNEQF
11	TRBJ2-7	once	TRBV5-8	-	ASSVRRAYEQY
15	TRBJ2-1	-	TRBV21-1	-	ASSKTRPRDRGNEQF
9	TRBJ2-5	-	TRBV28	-	ASSTDPLQY
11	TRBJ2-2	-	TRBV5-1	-	ASSPRDTGELF
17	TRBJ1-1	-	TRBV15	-	ATRKGLIGRGLMNTEAF
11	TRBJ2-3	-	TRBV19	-	ASSVEFTDTQY
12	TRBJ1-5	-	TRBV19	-	ASSIIREHQPQH
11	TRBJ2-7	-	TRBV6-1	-	ASSQSQGYEQY
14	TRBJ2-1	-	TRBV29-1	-	SVGGTLPGPGNEQF
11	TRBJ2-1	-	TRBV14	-	ASSQRVVGEQF
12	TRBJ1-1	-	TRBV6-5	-	ASSSRQANTEAF
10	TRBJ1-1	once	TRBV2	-	ASSEEGGGAF